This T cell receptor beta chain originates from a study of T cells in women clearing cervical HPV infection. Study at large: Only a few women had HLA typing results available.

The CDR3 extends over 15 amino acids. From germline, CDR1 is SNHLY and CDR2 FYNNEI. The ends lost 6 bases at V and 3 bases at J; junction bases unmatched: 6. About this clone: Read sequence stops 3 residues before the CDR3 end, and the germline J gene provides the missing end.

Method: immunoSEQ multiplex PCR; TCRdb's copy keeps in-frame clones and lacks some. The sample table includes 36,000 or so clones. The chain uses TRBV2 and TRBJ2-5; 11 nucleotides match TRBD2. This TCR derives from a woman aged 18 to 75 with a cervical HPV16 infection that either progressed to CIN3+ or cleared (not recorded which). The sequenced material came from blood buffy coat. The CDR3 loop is CASREMGLAEETQYF. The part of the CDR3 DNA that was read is TGTGCCAGCAGGGAAATGGGACTAGCGGAAGAGACC.